The present T cell receptor beta chain was sequenced within a study of T-cell memory formation after mild COVID-19. Across the study: Clusters of TCRs were largely donor specific.

Only a few counts were recorded for this clonotype. Constant-segment primers were used for 5'RACE, and the resulting TCR alpha and TCR beta cDNA libraries carried sample barcodes and UMIs. MiXCR, applied by TCRdb to the 5' RACE reads, yields one record per CDR3 protein. The sample contains roughly 350,000 distinct CDR3 sequences, around a fifth of which appear only once. The sequence derives from an adult woman who had mild COVID-19 (a few samples of this study predate the infection). Cell type and time point are not known. The sample was PBMCs or a T cell subset sorted from them (not recorded which).

CDR3 region: CSVRQMTGEDTQYF. The CDR3 bases are TGCAGCGTTCGCCAGATGACAGGGGAAGATACGCAGTATTTT. The rearrangement uses TRBV29-1 and TRBJ2-3, with 8 positions matching TRBD1. With V trimmed by 5 bases and J by 5 bases, 9 bases remained unmatched. The CDR3 has 14 residues. Per germline, CDR1 SQVTM and CDR2 ANQGSEA.